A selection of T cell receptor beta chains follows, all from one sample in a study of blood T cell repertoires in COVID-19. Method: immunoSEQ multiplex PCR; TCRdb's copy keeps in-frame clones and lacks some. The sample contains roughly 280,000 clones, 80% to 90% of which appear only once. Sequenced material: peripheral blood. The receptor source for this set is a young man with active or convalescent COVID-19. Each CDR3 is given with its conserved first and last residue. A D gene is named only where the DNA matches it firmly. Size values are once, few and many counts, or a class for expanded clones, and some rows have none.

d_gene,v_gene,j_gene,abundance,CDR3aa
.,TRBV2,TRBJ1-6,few,CASSDDRTGFGSPLHF
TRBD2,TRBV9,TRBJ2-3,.,CASSFGLAGFTDTQYF
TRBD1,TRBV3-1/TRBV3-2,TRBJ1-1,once,CASSYTTGGNTEAFF
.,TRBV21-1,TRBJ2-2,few,CASRPGVTGGELFF
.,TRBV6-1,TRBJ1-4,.,CASRGGGDGEKLFF
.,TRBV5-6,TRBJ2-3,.,CASSPTPGNPPHGDTQYF
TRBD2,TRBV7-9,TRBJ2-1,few,CASSLAGGQFF
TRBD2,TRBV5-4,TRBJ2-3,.,CASSSLLLAGEDTQYF
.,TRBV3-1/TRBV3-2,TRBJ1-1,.,CASSQYRGENTEAFF
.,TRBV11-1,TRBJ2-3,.,CASSPPYNTDTQYF
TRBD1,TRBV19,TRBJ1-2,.,CASSATDRRNYGYTF
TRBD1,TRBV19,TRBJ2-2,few,CASSIGTGNTGELFF
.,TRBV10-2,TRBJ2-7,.,CASRDHEQYF
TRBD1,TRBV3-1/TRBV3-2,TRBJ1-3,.,CASSQTLRGQAGFFRNTIYF
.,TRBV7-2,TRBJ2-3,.,CASSWTDDTDTQYF
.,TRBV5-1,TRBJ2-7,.,CASSLESGLRYEQYF
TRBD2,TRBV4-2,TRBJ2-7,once,CASSQDLMGGVPNEQYF
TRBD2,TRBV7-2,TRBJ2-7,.,CASSFRLAGVAYEQYF
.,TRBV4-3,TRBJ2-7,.,CASSQDPGGEQYF
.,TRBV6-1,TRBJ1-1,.,CASSDLLGSNIEAFF
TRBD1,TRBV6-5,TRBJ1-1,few,CATAPDRGTEAFF
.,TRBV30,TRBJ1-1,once,CAWSVGGTGTEAFF
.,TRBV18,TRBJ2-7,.,CASSPSTYEQYF
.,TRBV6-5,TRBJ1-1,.,CASTERTEAFF
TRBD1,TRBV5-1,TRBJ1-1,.,CASSIGTGGTEAFF